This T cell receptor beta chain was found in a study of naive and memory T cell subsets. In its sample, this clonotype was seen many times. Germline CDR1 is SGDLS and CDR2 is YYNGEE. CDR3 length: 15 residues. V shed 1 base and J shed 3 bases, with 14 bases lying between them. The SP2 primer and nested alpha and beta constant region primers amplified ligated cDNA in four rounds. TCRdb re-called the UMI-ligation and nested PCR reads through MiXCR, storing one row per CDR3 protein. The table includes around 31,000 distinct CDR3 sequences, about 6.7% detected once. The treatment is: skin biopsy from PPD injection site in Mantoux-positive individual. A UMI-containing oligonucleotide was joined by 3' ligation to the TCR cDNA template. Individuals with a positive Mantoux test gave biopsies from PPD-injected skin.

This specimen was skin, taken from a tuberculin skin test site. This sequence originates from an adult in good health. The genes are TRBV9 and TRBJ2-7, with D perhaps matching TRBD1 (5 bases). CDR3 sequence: CASSVSDSRVYEQYF. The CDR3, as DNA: TGTGCCAGCAGCGTATCCGACAGCAGGGTCTACGAGCAGTACTTC.